This T cell receptor (beta chain) was captured in a study of blood T cell repertoires in COVID-19. Sequenced by immunoSEQ multiplex PCR; TCRdb stores in-frame clones only, minus some. The profile covers 150,000 to 200,000 clones, with 75% to 90% appearing a single time and more than 0.75% taken by the ten largest. Study members were between roughly 18 and 100 years old and lived in 20 to 25 US regions. Assignments of participants to cohorts depended upon their own reported clinical history. Recovered status in Cohort 3 required two negative PCRs, clearance, or symptom resolution. Per the germline V gene, CDR1 is LGHDT and CDR2 is YNNKEL (reference sequence). This CDR3 is built from 15 residues. Between the trimmed V and J ends, which lost 4 bases and 7 bases, there was a span of 20 bases.

The chain uses TRBV3-1 (or the pseudogene TRBV3-2) and TRBJ2-7, with D perhaps matching TRBD1 (5 bases). The source is a woman between 18 and 30 years old who had recovered from COVID-19. Sample: PBMCs or T cells enriched from blood (not recorded which). The DNA of the CDR3 is TGTGCCAGCAGCCGGGATGACCAGGGCCCCAGGGAGCAGTACTTC. Translating gives CASSRDDQGPREQYF.